This TCR beta chain was sequenced for a study of blood T cell repertoires in COVID-19. Looking at the study overall: The study drew acute and convalescent COVID-19 samples from the United States, Italy and Spain. The cDNA or gDNA used as material had been derived from T cells, B-cell-depleted T cells, or PBMCs.

Germline V gene lookup returns CDR1 SGDLS and CDR2 YYNGEE. There are 16 residues in the CDR3. Trimming cost V 4 bases and J 1 base, with 17 bases left between them. Clones were sequenced by immunoSEQ multiplex PCR, and TCRdb holds only the in-frame ones, with some missing. Here the sample spans 200,000 to 250,000 clones, approximately 86% being singletons. The chain employs TRBV9 and TRBJ1-1; maybe TRBD1 (5 bases). The TCR sequence derives from a woman younger than 45 with COVID-19, enrolled during active disease. The sample was peripheral blood. CDR3 amino acids: CASSPLPRDWNTEAFF. CDR3 coding DNA: TGTGCCAGCAGCCCCCTCCCCAGGGATTGGAACACTGAAGCTTTCTTT.